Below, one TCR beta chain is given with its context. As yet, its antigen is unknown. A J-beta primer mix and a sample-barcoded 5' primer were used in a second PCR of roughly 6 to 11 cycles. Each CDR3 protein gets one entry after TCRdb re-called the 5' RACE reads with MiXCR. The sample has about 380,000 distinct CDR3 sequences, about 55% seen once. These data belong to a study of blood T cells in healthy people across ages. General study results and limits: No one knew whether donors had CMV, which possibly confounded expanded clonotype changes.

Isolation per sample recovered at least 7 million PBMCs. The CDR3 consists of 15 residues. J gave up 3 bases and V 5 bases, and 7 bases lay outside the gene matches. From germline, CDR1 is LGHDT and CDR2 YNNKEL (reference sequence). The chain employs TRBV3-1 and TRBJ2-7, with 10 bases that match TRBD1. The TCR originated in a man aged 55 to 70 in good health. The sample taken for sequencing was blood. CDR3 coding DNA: TGTGCCAGCAGCTTCGGGACAGGGGCAGGCTACGAGCAGTACTTC. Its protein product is CASSFGTGAGYEQYF.